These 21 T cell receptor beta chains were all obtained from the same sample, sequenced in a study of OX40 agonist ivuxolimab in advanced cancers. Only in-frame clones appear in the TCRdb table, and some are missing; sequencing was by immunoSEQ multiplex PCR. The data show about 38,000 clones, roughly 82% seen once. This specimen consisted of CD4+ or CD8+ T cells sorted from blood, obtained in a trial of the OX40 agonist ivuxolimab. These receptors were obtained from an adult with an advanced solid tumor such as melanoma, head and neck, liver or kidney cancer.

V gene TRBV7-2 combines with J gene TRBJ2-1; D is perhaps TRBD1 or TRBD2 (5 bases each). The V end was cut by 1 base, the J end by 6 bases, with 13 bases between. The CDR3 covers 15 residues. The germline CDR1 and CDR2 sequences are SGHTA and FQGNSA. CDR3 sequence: CASSLVQSGTNEQFF. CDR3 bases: TGTGCCAGCAGCTTAGTTCAATCAGGGACCAATGAGCAGTTCTTC.

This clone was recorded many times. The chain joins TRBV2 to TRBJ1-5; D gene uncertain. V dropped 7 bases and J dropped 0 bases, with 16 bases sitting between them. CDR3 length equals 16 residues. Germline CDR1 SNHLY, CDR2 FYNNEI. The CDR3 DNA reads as TGTGCCAGCAAAGGCAGAGCCGGACTTAGCAATCAGCCCCAGCATTTT. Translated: CASKGRAGLSNQPQHF.

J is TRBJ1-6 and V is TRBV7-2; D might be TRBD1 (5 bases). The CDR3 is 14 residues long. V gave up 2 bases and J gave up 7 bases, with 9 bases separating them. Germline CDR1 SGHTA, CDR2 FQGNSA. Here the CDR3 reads CASSLQGFNSPLHF. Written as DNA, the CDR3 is TGTGCCAGCAGCTTACAGGGTTTCAATTCACCCCTCCACTTT.

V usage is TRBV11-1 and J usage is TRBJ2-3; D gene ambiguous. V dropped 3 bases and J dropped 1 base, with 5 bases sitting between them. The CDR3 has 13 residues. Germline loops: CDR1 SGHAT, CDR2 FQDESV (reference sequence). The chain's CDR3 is CASSFPRTDTQYF. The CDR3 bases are TGTGCCAGCAGCTTCCCCCGCACAGATACGCAGTATTTT.

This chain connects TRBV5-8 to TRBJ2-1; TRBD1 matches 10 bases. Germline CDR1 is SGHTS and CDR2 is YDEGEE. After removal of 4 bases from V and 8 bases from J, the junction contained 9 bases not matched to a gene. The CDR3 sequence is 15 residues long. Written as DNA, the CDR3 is TGTGCCAGCAGCGCCGGGACAGGGGAAATTCATGAGCAGTTCTTC. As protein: CASSAGTGEIHEQFF.

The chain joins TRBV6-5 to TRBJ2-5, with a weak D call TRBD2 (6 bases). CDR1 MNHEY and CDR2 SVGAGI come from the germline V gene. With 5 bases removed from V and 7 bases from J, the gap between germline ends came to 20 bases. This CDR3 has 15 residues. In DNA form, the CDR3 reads TGTGCCAGCAGTGGCCTAGGAGGGAGGTGGGGGACCCAGTACTTC. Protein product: CASSGLGGRWGTQYF.

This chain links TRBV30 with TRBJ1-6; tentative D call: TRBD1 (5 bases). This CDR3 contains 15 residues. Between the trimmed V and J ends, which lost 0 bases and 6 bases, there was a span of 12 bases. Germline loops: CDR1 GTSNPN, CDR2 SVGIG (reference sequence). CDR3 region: CAWSVRGRGNSPLHF. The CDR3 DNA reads TGTGCCTGGAGTGTACGGGGTAGGGGTAATTCACCCCTCCACTTT.

CDR3 loop: CASSSDSYNSPLHF. In nucleotides, the CDR3 is TGTGCCAGCAGCTCGGACAGTTATAATTCACCCCTCCACTTT. The chain has TRBV9 and TRBJ1-6; a possible D gene is TRBD1 (6 bases). Germline CDR1 SGDLS, CDR2 YYNGEE. The CDR3 runs 14 residues. V was clipped by 4 bases and J by 4 bases, with 9 bases between them.

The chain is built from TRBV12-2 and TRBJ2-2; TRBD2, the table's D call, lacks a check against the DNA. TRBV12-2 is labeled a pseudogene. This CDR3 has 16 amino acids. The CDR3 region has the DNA TGTGCAAGTCGCGCACAGACTAGCGGGTACACCGGGGAGCTGTTTTTT. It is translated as CASRAQTSGYTGELFF.

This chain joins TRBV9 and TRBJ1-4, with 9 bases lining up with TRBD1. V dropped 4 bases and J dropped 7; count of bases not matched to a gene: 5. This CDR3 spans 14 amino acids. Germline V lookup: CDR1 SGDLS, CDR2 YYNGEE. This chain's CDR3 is CASSPGQGSEKLFF. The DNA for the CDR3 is TGTGCCAGCAGCCCGGGACAGGGAAGTGAAAAACTGTTTTTT.

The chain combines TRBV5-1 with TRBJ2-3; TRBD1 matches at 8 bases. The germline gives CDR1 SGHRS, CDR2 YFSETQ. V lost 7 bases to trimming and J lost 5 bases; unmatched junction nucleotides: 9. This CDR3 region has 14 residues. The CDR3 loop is CASSTDRGKDTQYF. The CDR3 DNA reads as TGCGCCAGCTCCACCGACAGGGGCAAAGATACGCAGTATTTT.

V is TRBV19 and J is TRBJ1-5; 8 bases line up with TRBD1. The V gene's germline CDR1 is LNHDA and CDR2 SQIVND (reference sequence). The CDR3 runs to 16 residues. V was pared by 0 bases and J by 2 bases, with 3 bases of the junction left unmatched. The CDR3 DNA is TGTGCCAGTAGTATAGAGGGGACAGGAGGCAATCAGCCCCAGCATTTT. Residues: CASSIEGTGGNQPQHF.

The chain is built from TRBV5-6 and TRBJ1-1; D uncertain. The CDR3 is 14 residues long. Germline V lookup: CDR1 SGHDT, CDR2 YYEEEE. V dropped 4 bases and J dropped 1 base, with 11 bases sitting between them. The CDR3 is CASSHRNRNTEAFF. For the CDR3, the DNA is TGTGCCAGCAGCCACCGGAACAGGAACACTGAAGCTTTCTTT.

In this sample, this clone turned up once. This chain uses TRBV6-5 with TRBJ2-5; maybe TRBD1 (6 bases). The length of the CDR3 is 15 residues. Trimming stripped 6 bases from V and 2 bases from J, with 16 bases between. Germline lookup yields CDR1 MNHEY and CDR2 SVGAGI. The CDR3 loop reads CASSTAGAVQETQYF. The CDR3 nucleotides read TGTGCCAGCAGCACGGCAGGGGCGGTACAAGAGACCCAGTACTTC.

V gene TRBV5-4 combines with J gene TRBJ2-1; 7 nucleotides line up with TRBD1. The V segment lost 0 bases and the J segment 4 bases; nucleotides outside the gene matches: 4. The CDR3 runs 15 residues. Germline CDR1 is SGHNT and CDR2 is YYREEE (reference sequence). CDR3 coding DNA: TGTGCCAGCAGCTTGGACAGGGGACAATACAATGAGCAGTTCTTC. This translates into CASSLDRGQYNEQFF.

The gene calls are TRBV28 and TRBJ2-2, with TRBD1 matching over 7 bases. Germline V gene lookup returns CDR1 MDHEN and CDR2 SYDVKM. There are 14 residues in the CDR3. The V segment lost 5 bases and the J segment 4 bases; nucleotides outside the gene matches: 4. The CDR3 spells CASSLGTVTGELFF. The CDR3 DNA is TGTGCCAGCAGTCTAGGGACAGTCACCGGGGAGCTGTTTTTT.

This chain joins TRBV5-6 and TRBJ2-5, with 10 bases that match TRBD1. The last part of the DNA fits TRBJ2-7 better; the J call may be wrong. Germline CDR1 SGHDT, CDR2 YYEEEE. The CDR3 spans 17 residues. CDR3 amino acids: CASSPAPGTGVSYEQYF. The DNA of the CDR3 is TGTGCCAGCAGCCCCGCTCCCGGGACAGGGGTCTCCTACGAGCAGTACTTC.

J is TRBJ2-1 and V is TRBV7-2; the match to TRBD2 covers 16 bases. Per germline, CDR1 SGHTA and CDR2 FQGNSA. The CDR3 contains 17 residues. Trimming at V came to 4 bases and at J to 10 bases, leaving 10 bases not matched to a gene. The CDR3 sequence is CASSSGTSGRAYGEQFF. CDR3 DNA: TGTGCCAGCAGCTCAGGGACTAGCGGGAGGGCCTATGGGGAGCAGTTCTTC.

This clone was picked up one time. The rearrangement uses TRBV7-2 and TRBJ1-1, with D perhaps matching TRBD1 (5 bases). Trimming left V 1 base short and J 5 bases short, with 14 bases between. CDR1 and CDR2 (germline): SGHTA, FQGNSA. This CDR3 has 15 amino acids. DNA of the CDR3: TGTGCCAGCAGCTTAGAAACAGGATTGGGGACTGAAGCTTTCTTT. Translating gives CASSLETGLGTEAFF.

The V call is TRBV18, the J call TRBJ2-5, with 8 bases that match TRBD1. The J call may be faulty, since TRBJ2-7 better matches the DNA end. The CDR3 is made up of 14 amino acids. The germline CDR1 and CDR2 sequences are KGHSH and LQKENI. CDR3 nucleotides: TGTGCCAGCGACATGGGACAGGCTACCTACGAGCAGTACTTC. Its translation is CASDMGQATYEQYF.

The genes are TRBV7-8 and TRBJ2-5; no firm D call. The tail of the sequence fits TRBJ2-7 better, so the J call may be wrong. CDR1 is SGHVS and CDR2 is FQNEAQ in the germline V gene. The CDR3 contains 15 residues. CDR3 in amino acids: CASSSLWRNSYEQYF. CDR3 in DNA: TGTGCCAGCAGCTCCCTCTGGCGGAACTCCTACGAGCAGTACTTC.